This entry features one TCR beta chain sequence. Its antigen remains unidentified. Samples came from healthy bone marrow donors. Looked up from germline, CDR1 is LGHNA and CDR2 is YNFKEQ. CDR3 length equals 15 residues. V gave up 1 base and J gave up 4 bases, with 13 bases separating them. The data stem from a study of cytomegalovirus exposure and HLA in healthy donors. Study conclusions and caveats: There were some V segments, including TRBV6-2 and TRBV6-3, excluded as indistinguishable. The study flagged roughly 160 TCR beta chains as cytomegalovirus-associated. When analyzed later, a missense DCLRE1C variant was found to be linked to TCR beta V- and J-gene trimming.

The PCR was carried out with 60 Vbeta primers and 13 Jbeta primers. Assay used: immunoSEQ multiplex PCR; TCRdb lists only in-frame clones, some missing. The table lists about 110,000 clones, around three quarters of them singletons, with around 3.5% in the top ten. The V call is TRBV4-2, the J call TRBJ2-5; D might be TRBD1 (6 bases). Material: PBMCs. The TCR was taken from a human donor in good health. The CDR3 coding sequence is TGTGCCAGCAGCCAAGGGGGGCGACAATTAGAGACCCAGTACTTC. Translated: CASSQGGRQLETQYF.